Presented here are 2 T cell receptor beta chains from one specimen sequenced in a study of CD8 T cell repertoires and HIV-1 epitope variants. These receptors have no known antigen. Profiling relied on immunoSEQ multiplex PCR, and the TCRdb table lists in-frame clones only, not all of them. The sample contains 6,000 or so clones, around 71% of which appear only once. What was sequenced was cultured CD8+ T cells derived from PBMCs. These receptors were collected from a male donor with HIV.

The chain couples TRBV9 to TRBJ1-3; no definite D call. The CDR3 sequence is 15 residues long. The V end was cut by 0 bases, the J end by 0 bases, with 7 bases between. CDR1 is SGDLS and CDR2 is YYNGEE in the germline V gene. In DNA, the CDR3 is TGTGCCAGCAGCGTAGTGGGGAACTCTGGAAACACCATATATTTT. Its translation: CASSVVGNSGNTIYF.

This chain connects TRBV27 to TRBJ2-7; D gene uncertain. The V gene's germline CDR1 is MNHEY and CDR2 SMNVEV (reference sequence). The CDR3 totals 14 residues. V lost 3 bases to trimming and J lost 4 bases, with 13 bases between them. The CDR3 sequence: CASSLLQSGYEQYF. The CDR3 coding sequence is TGTGCCAGCAGTTTGTTACAAAGTGGGTACGAGCAGTACTTC.